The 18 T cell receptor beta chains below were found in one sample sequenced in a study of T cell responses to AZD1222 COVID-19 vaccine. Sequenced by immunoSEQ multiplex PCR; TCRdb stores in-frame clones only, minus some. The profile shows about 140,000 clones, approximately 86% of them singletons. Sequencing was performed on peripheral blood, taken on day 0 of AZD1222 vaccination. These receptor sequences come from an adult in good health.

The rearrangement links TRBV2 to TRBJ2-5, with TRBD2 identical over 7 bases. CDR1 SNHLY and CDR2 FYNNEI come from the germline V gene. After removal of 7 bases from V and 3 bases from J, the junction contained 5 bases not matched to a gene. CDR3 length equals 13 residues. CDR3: CASNGRPKETQYF. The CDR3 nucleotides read TGTGCCAGCAACGGGAGGCCGAAAGAGACCCAGTACTTC. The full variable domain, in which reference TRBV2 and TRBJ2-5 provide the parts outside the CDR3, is EPEVTQTPSHQVTQMGQEVILRCVPISNHLYFYWYRQILGQKVEFLVSFYNNEISEKSEIFDDQFSVERPDGSNFTLKIRSTKLEDSAMYFCASNGRPKETQYFGPGTRLLVL.

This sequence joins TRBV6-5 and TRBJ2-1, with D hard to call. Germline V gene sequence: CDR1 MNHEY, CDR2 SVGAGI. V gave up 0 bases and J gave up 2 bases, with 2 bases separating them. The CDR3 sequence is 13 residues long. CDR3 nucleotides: TGTGCCAGCAGTTACTCGGCCTACAATGAGCAGTTCTTC. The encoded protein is CASSYSAYNEQFF.

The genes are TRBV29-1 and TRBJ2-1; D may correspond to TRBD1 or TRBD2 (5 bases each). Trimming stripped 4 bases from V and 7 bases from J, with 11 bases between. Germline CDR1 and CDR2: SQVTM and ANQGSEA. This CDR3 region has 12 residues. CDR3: CSVAVGRNEQFF. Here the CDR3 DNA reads TGCAGCGTTGCAGTGGGACGGAATGAGCAGTTCTTC.

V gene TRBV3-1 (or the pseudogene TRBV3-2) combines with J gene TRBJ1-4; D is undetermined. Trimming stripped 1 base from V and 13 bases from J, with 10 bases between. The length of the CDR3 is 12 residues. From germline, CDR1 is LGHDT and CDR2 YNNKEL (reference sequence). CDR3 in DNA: TGTGCCAGCAGCCAAGCCCTTGTTGGACTGTTTTTT. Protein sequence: CASSQALVGLFF.

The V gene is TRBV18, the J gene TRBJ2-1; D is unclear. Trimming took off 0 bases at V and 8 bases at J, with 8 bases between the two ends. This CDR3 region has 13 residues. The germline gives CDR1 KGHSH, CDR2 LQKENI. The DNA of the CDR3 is TGTGCCAGCTCACCACCAAACATGTATGAGCAGTTCTTC. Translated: CASSPPNMYEQFF.

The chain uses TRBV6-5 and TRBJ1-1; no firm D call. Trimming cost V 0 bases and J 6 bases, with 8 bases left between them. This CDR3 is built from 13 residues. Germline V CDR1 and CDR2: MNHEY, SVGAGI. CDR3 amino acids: CASSYSRAAEAFF. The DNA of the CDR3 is TGTGCCAGCAGTTACTCGAGGGCCGCTGAAGCTTTCTTT.

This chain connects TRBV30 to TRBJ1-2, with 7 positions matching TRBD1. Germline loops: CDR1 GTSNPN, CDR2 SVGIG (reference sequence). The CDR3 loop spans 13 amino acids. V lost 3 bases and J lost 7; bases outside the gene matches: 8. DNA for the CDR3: TGTGCCTGGAGACCAAACACAGGGGCTGGCTACACCTTC. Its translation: CAWRPNTGAGYTF.

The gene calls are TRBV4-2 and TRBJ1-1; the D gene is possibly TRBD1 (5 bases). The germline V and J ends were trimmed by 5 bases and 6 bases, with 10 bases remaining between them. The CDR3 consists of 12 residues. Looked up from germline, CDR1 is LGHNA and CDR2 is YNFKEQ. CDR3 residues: CASSGRGPEAFF. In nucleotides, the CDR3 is TGTGCCAGCAGCGGCCGGGGCCCTGAAGCTTTCTTT.

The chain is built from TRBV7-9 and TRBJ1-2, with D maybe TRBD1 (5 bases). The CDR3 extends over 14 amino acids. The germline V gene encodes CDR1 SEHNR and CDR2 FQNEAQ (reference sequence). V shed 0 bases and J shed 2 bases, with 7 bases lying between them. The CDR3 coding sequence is TGTGCCAGCAGCTTAGCGTGGGGCAACTATGGCTACACCTTC. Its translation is CASSLAWGNYGYTF.

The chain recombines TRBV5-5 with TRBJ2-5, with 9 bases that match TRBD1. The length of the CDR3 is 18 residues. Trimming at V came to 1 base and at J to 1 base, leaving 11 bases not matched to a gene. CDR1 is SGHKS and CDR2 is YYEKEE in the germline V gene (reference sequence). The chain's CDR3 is CASSLRFRDRVLQETQYF. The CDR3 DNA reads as TGTGCCAGCAGCTTGAGGTTTCGGGACAGGGTCCTCCAAGAGACCCAGTACTTC.

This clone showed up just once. The DNA for the CDR3 is TGTGCCAGCAGCCAAGGTATACTACACGGCTACACCTTC. Amino acid sequence: CASSQGILHGYTF. The chain links TRBV3-1 (or the pseudogene TRBV3-2) to TRBJ1-2, with D unclear. The CDR3 consists of 13 residues. Trimming took 1 base from V and 8 from J, leaving 11 bases between them. The germline V gene has CDR1 LGHDT and CDR2 YNNKEL (reference sequence).

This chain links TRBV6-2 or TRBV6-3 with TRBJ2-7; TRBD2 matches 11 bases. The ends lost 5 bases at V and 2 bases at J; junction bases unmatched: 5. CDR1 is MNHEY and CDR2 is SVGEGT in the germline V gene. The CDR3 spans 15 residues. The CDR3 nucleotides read TGTGCCAGCAGTGGCGGACTAGCGGGTACCTACGAGCAGTACTTC. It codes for CASSGGLAGTYEQYF.

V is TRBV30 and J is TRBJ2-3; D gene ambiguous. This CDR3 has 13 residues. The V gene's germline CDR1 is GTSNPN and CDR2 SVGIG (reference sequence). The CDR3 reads CAQRAAGTDTQYF. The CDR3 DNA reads TGTGCACAACGGGCGGCCGGCACAGATACGCAGTATTTT.

The CDR3 is CASTSSGSPDTQYF. In nucleotides, the CDR3 is TGTGCCAGCACCTCAAGCGGGAGCCCAGATACGCAGTATTTT. This chain joins TRBV5-5 and TRBJ2-3; 8 bases match TRBD2. V dropped 6 bases and J dropped 4; count of bases not matched to a gene: 7. The CDR3 spans 14 residues. CDR1 is SGHKS, CDR2 YYEKEE, per germline (reference sequence).

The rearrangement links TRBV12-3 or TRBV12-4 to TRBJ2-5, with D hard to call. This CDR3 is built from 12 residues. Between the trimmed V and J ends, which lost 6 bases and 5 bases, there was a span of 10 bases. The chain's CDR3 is CASSLARETQYF. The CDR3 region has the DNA TGTGCCAGCAGCCTGGCTAGGGAGACCCAGTACTTC.

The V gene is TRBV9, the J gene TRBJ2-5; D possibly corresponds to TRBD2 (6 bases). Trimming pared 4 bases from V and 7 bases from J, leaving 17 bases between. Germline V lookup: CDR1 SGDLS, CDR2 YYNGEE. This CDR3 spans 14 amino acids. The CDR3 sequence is CASSPTGTGGTQYF. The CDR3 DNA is TGTGCCAGCAGCCCTACCGGGACTGGGGGGACCCAGTACTTC.

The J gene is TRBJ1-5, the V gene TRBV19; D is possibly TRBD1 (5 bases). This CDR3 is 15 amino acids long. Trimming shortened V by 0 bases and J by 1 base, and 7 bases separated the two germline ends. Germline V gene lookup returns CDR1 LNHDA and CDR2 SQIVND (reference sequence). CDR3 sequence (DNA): TGTGCCAGTAGTATAGAGGCAGGGAGCAATCAGCCCCAGCATTTT. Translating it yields CASSIEAGSNQPQHF.

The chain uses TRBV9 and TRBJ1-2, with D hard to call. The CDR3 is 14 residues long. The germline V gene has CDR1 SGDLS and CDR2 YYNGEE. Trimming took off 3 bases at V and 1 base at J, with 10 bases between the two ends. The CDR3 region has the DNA TGTGCCAGCAGCGCCGAAGGGTATAACTATGGCTACACCTTC. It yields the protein CASSAEGYNYGYTF.